These T cell receptor beta chains were read from a single sample in a study of shared clonotypes between healthy human individuals. Sequencing was performed with immunoSEQ multiplex PCR; in TCRdb, only in-frame clones are kept and a portion is missing. The sample holds fewer than 200,000 clones, roughly 93% seen once. Sequenced material: naive CD4+ T cells sorted from blood. The origin of the receptors is a woman aged 25 to 39 in good health. Each CDR3 is given with its conserved first and last residue. Fields, in order: J gene, clone size, V gene, D gene, CDR3 protein, CDR3 DNA. D genes are given only for firm matches. Some rows mark clone size as missing; the rest say once, few, many or name a class of expanded clone.

TRBJ2-3 | - | TRBV5-1 | - | CASSLGRGDTQYF | TGCGCCAGCAGCTTGGGCAGGGGCGATACGCAGTATTTT
TRBJ2-2 | - | TRBV30 | - | CAWSVFHTGELFF | TGTGCCTGGAGTGTATTCCATACCGGGGAGCTGTTTTTT
TRBJ1-2 | - | TRBV28 | - | CASSVDGTPYGYTF | TGTGCCAGCAGTGTGGACGGAACACCCTATGGCTACACCTTC
TRBJ1-5 | - | TRBV28 | - | CASGRARWRNPSNQPQHF | TGTGCCAGCGGCCGGGCCAGGTGGAGGAACCCTAGCAATCAGCCCCAGCATTTT
TRBJ2-4 | - | TRBV5-1 | TRBD2 | CASSPEGGSLYF | TGCGCCAGCAGCCCCGAGGGCGGGAGTCTATACTTC
TRBJ2-1 | once | TRBV11-3 | - | CASSPGRIDNEQFF | TGTGCCAGCAGCCCTGGCAGGATCGACAATGAGCAGTTCTTC
TRBJ2-7 | - | TRBV27 | - | CASTTYEQYF | TGTGCCAGCACCACGTACGAGCAGTACTTC
TRBJ2-2 | - | TRBV27 | - | CASSLSNTGELFF | TGTGCCAGCAGTTTGTCGAACACCGGGGAGCTGTTTTTT
TRBJ2-7 | - | TRBV5-6 | - | CASSKRTPIYIYEQYF | TGTGCCAGCAGCAAAAGGACTCCCATTTACATCTACGAGCAGTACTTC
TRBJ2-2 | - | TRBV28 | - | CASISSNTGELFF | TGTGCCAGCATTAGTTCTAACACCGGGGAGCTGTTTTTT
TRBJ2-1 | - | TRBV5-4 | TRBD2 | CASSPGGASSYNEQFF | TGTGCCAGCAGCCCGGGAGGCGCTAGCTCCTACAATGAGCAGTTCTTC
TRBJ2-7 | - | TRBV15 | - | CATSRNAGHNYEQYF | TGTGCCACCAGCAGAAACGCCGGACACAACTACGAGCAGTACTTC
TRBJ2-2 | - | TRBV27 | TRBD1 | CASSLFPPDRGVTHGGELFF | TGTGCCAGCAGTTTATTCCCACCCGACAGGGGGGTCACCCACGGCGGGGAGCTGTTTTTT
TRBJ2-7 | - | TRBV18 | - | CASSPRTRDEQYF | TGTGCCAGCTCACCTAGGACCAGGGACGAGCAGTACTTC
TRBJ1-1 | once | TRBV6-1 | TRBD1 | CASSSQGANTEAFF | TGTGCCAGCAGCTCACAGGGGGCGAACACTGAAGCTTTCTTT
TRBJ1-4 | - | TRBV7-9 | - | CASSLGGDAEKLFF | TGTGCCAGCAGCTTAGGTGGCGATGCGGAAAAACTGTTTTTT
TRBJ2-7 | - | TRBV28 | TRBD2 | CASTSGSTHEQYF | TGTGCCAGCACTAGCGGGAGTACCCACGAGCAGTACTTC
TRBJ2-7 | - | TRBV28 | TRBD1 | CAAAGDRVFEQYF | TGTGCCGCCGCCGGGGACAGGGTTTTCGAGCAGTACTTC
TRBJ2-5 | - | TRBV11-2 | TRBD1 | CASSSTRTGGRETQYF | TGTGCCAGCAGCTCCACCAGGACAGGGGGCAGGGAGACCCAGTACTTC
TRBJ1-3 | - | TRBV25-1 | - | CASSDTRSGNTIYF | TGTGCCAGCAGTGACACACGCTCTGGAAACACCATATATTTT
TRBJ1-1 | - | TRBV11-2 | TRBD1 | CASRIAGQGKNTEAFF | TGTGCCAGCAGAATTGCCGGACAGGGCAAGAACACTGAAGCTTTCTTT
TRBJ2-7 | - | TRBV6-1 | - | CASRSAGGTYEQYF | TGTGCCAGCAGGTCGGCGGGCGGTACCTACGAGCAGTACTTC
TRBJ2-7 | once | TRBV28 | - | CASRPTSYEQYF | TGTGCCAGCAGACCAACTTCCTACGAGCAGTACTTC
TRBJ2-7 | few | TRBV5-1 | TRBD2 | CASRGLAGPHEQYF | TGCGCCAGCAGGGGACTAGCGGGACCCCACGAGCAGTACTTC
TRBJ2-1 | - | TRBV18 | - | CASSPGQYNEQFF | TGTGCCAGCTCACCTGGACAGTACAATGAGCAGTTCTTC
TRBJ1-1 | - | TRBV4-1 | - | CASSQGRQRRNTEAFF | TGCGCCAGCAGCCAGGGTAGACAGAGGCGAAACACTGAAGCTTTCTTT
TRBJ1-5 | few | TRBV7-9 | - | CASSLVGSNQPQHF | TGTGCCAGCAGCTTAGTAGGGAGCAATCAGCCCCAGCATTTT
TRBJ1-4 | - | TRBV2 | - | CASSEFGETTNEKLFF | TGTGCCAGCAGTGAATTCGGGGAGACAACTAATGAAAAACTGTTTTTT
TRBJ2-7 | - | TRBV7-9 | - | CASSSRSVGEQYF | TGTGCCAGCAGCTCCCGGTCGGTGGGAGAGCAGTACTTC
TRBJ1-1 | - | TRBV6-6 | TRBD1 | CASSSTGTEAFF | TGTGCCAGCAGCTCGACAGGGACCGAAGCTTTCTTT
TRBJ2-7 | - | TRBV7-9 | - | CASSPMVVGEQYF | TGTGCCAGCAGCCCAATGGTGGTGGGCGAGCAGTACTTC
TRBJ2-5 | - | TRBV27 | TRBD1 | CASRNRGETQYF | TGTGCCAGCAGAAACAGGGGAGAGACCCAGTACTTC
TRBJ2-3 | - | TRBV5-1 | - | CASSQDGHTDTQYF | TGCGCCAGCAGCCAGGACGGACACACAGATACGCAGTATTTT
TRBJ2-3 | once | TRBV4-1 | - | CASSQDRRFKDRADTQYF | TGCGCCAGCAGCCAAGATCGTCGTTTCAAGGACCGGGCAGATACGCAGTATTTT
TRBJ2-5 | - | TRBV5-6 | TRBD2 | CASNLAGGPGETQYF | TGTGCCAGCAACCTAGCGGGAGGGCCGGGGGAGACCCAGTACTTC
TRBJ2-7 | - | TRBV5-8 | - | CASSYLADSSYEQYF | TGTGCCAGCAGCTACTTAGCGGACAGCTCCTACGAGCAGTACTTC
TRBJ2-2 | - | TRBV15 | TRBD1 | CATSRPPRDRGPLDAGELFF | TGTGCCACCAGCAGACCCCCCCGGGACAGGGGCCCTTTGGACGCCGGGGAGCTGTTTTTT
TRBJ2-1 | - | TRBV29-1 | - | CSVRDQVRYNEQFF | TGCAGCGTTAGGGATCAGGTCCGCTACAATGAGCAGTTCTTC
TRBJ1-3 | - | TRBV30 | - | CALTGSGNTIYF | TGTGCCTTAACAGGGTCTGGAAACACCATATATTTT
TRBJ2-6 | - | TRBV4-1 | TRBD1 | CASSQLIVRGSSGANVLTF | TGCGCCAGCAGCCAATTAATTGTCAGGGGGTCCTCTGGGGCCAACGTCCTGACTTTC
TRBJ2-7 | - | TRBV18 | - | CASSPSGYYEQYF | TGTGCCAGCTCACCGTCGGGGTACTACGAGCAGTACTTC
TRBJ1-4 | - | TRBV16 | - | CASSQTQATNEKLFF | TGTGCCAGCAGCCAAACCCAGGCAACTAATGAAAAACTGTTTTTT
TRBJ2-7 | - | TRBV27 | TRBD2 | CASSKTSGDPYEQYF | TGTGCCAGCAGTAAGACTAGCGGGGACCCCTACGAGCAGTACTTC
TRBJ1-5 | - | TRBV19 | - | CASSIERRVPERPQHF | TGTGCCAGTAGTATAGAACGCAGGGTCCCGGAAAGGCCCCAGCATTTT
TRBJ1-5 | - | TRBV19 | TRBD1 | CASSPPGQGLIQPQHF | TGTGCCAGTAGTCCTCCTGGACAGGGGTTAATACAGCCCCAGCATTTT
TRBJ2-7 | - | TRBV18 | TRBD1 | CASSPGQGRAYEQYF | TGTGCCAGCTCACCCGGACAGGGGCGAGCCTACGAGCAGTACTTC
TRBJ1-3 | - | TRBV27 | TRBD1 | CASRTQGIGNTIYF | TGTGCCAGCAGGACACAGGGGATAGGAAACACCATATATTTT
TRBJ2-3 | - | TRBV28 | - | CASSPRTTGTQYF | TGTGCCAGCAGTCCCCGGACTACGGGTACGCAGTATTTT
TRBJ2-1 | - | TRBV5-1 | - | CASSPGAGRGYNEQFF | TGCGCCAGCAGCCCGGGGGCGGGAAGGGGTTACAATGAGCAGTTCTTC
TRBJ1-2 | - | TRBV5-1 | - | CASSVAGDYIYGYTF | TGCGCCAGCAGCGTAGCGGGAGACTATATCTATGGCTACACCTTC